Listed here are 17 T cell receptor beta chains from one sample, sequenced in a study of shared clonotypes between healthy human individuals. The assay was immunoSEQ multiplex PCR, and TCRdb's table has in-frame clones only and misses some. The sample holds some 500,000 clones, around 77% seen once. The sample was PBMCs. The source of these receptors is a woman aged 40 to 50 in good health. Some clones in this sample may be carry-over from other donors' samples.

The CDR3 DNA reads as TGTGCCAGCAGTGAATTGGACAGGGCTGGAAACACCATATATTTT. It codes for CASSELDRAGNTIYF. The V gene is TRBV2, the J gene TRBJ1-3; 8 bases align to TRBD1. This CDR3 contains 15 residues. The V segment lost 2 bases and the J segment 2 bases; nucleotides outside the gene matches: 2. Germline CDR1 and CDR2: SNHLY and FYNNEI.

The sample holds a few counts of this clone. The gene calls are TRBV7-2 and TRBJ2-5; 7 nucleotides match TRBD2. From germline, CDR1 is SGHTA and CDR2 FQGNSA. V lost 3 bases to trimming and J lost 4 bases; unmatched junction nucleotides: 8. This CDR3 is built from 15 residues. For the CDR3, the DNA is TGTGCCAGCAGCTTTCAGTGGGGGGAGGGAGAGACCCAGTACTTC. The encoded protein is CASSFQWGEGETQYF.

The chain joins TRBV5-1 to TRBJ1-4, with 9 bases aligning to TRBD1. Germline loops: CDR1 SGHRS, CDR2 YFSETQ. This CDR3 is 15 amino acids long. V shed 3 bases and J 7 bases; nucleotides not matched to a gene: 7. The CDR3 spells CASSYGDRAGEKLFF. The CDR3 bases are TGCGCCAGCAGCTATGGGGACAGGGCAGGTGAAAAACTGTTTTTT.

This clone was picked up many times. This chain joins TRBV19 and TRBJ2-1, with 13 nucleotides matching TRBD2. Germline CDR1 reads LNHDA; CDR2 reads SQIVND (reference sequence). This CDR3 region has 15 residues. V gave up 4 bases and J gave up 8 bases; unmatched junction bases: 5. CDR3 DNA: TGTGCCAGTAGTACGACTAGCGGGAGGAGAGATGAGCAGTTCTTC. It is translated as CASSTTSGRRDEQFF.

This clone was found many times. CDR3 coding DNA: TGTGCCAGCTCCGGGGAGTACCAAGAGACCCAGTACTTC. Protein sequence: CASSGEYQETQYF. The chain uses TRBV5-4 and TRBJ2-5, with D perhaps TRBD2 (5 bases). The CDR3 consists of 13 residues. CDR1 is SGHNT and CDR2 is YYREEE in the germline V gene (reference sequence). The ends were cut back, 7 bases at V and 0 bases at J, with 10 bases in the middle.

This clone came up once. The chain uses TRBV6-5 and TRBJ2-5; D remains ambiguous. The V and J ends lost 4 bases and 8 bases respectively, with 17 bases between them. There are 14 residues in the CDR3. Per germline, CDR1 MNHEY and CDR2 SVGAGI. The CDR3 nucleotides read TGTGCCAGCAGTTTGAGATTTGAGATGGACACCCAGTACTTC. As protein: CASSLRFEMDTQYF.

J is TRBJ2-5 and V is TRBV30, with a tentative D call TRBD1 (6 bases). V lost 3 bases and J lost 11, with 16 bases in between. CDR1 is GTSNPN and CDR2 is SVGIG in the germline V gene (reference sequence). This CDR3 is 12 amino acids long. CDR3 nucleotide sequence: TGTGCCTGGAGCTACAGGGTCGGGGAGCAGTACTTC. Residues: CAWSYRVGEQYF.

This clone was detected only once. The J gene is TRBJ2-5, the V gene TRBV7-8, with TRBD1 as a possible D gene (5 bases). Germline lookup yields CDR1 SGHVS and CDR2 FQNEAQ. Trimming removed 5 bases at V and 4 bases at J, with 11 bases between. The CDR3 loop spans 13 amino acids. The CDR3 nucleotides are TGTGCCAGCAGCCCAGACCAGGGAGAGACCCAGTACTTC. Protein: CASSPDQGETQYF.

V usage is TRBV29-1 and J usage is TRBJ2-5; perhaps TRBD2 as D (7 bases). Germline loops: CDR1 SQVTM, CDR2 ANQGSEA. The CDR3 is 14 amino acids. The ends were cut back, 4 bases at V and 2 bases at J, with 14 bases in the middle. The CDR3 here is CSVVSSGQQETQYF. The CDR3 DNA is TGCAGCGTTGTGTCTAGCGGACAGCAAGAGACCCAGTACTTC. The full variable domain, rest sourced from reference TRBV29-1 and TRBJ2-5, is SAVISQKPSRDICQRGTSLTIQCQVDSQVTMMFWYRQQPGQSLTLIATANQGSEATYESGFVIDKFPISRPNLTFSTLTVSNMSPEDSSIYLCSVVSSGQQETQYFGPGTRLLVL.

Remarks on this clone: This may come from a read error, since a much larger clone is one base off. Other DNA sequences in the sample encode the same CDR3. The rearrangement uses TRBV7-7 and TRBJ2-2; D unresolved. From germline, CDR1 is SSHAT and CDR2 FNYEAQ (reference sequence). The CDR3 sequence is 14 residues long. For the CDR3, the DNA is TGTGCTAGCAGCCCTTCGCCCAGGACCGGGGAGCTGTTTTTT. It is translated as CASSPSPRTGELFF. The full variable domain, with the rest looked up from reference TRBV7-7 and TRBJ2-2, is GAGVSQSPRYKVTKRGQDVTLRCDPISSHATLYWYQQALGQGPEFLTYFNYEAQPDKSGLPSDRFSAERPEGSISTLTIQRTEQRDSAMYRCASSPSPRTGELFFGEGSRLTVL.

Only a few counts were recorded for this clone. J is TRBJ1-1 and V is TRBV30; TRBD1 matches at 8 bases. Germline lookup yields CDR1 GTSNPN and CDR2 SVGIG (reference sequence). CDR3 length: 12 amino acids. After removal of 2 bases from V and 13 bases from J, the junction contained 9 bases not matched to a gene. CDR3 region: CAWSIWQGAGFF. In nucleotides, the CDR3 is TGTGCCTGGAGTATATGGCAGGGGGCCGGTTTCTTT.

Only a few counts were recorded for this clone. The rearrangement links TRBV29-1 to TRBJ1-1, with a tentative D call TRBD1 (6 bases). Germline V gene sequence: CDR1 SQVTM, CDR2 ANQGSEA. The CDR3 loop spans 16 amino acids. V dropped 3 bases and J dropped 3 bases, with 20 bases sitting between them. CDR3 loop: CSVETLYRERDTEAFF. The CDR3 nucleotides are TGCAGCGTTGAGACGTTATACAGGGAACGCGACACTGAAGCTTTCTTT.

As to this clone: The sample contains more than one DNA sequence encoding this CDR3. The chain recombines TRBV20-1 with TRBJ2-7, with D uncertain. Germline-derived CDR1 and CDR2 are DFQATT and SNEGSKA (reference sequence). CDR3 length: 11 amino acids. Trimming took 0 bases from V and 3 from J, leaving 3 bases between them. CDR3 loop: CSAREDYEQYF. The DNA for the CDR3 is TGCAGTGCTAGAGAGGACTACGAGCAGTACTTC.

The chain uses TRBV2 and TRBJ2-7; D may be TRBD1 or TRBD2 (5 bases each). Deletions cut 11 bases from V and 0 bases from J, with 17 bases between. The CDR3 is 14 residues long. Germline-derived CDR1 and CDR2 are SNHLY and FYNNEI. The CDR3 region has the DNA TGTGCCGGCAAAGGGACGCAGAGCTCCTACGAGCAGTACTTC. This translates into CAGKGTQSSYEQYF.

The table lists this clone with many counts. Other DNA sequences in the same sample also yield this CDR3. The chain carries TRBV10-3 and TRBJ1-2; D might be TRBD1 (5 bases). Trimming removed 4 bases at V and 3 bases at J, with 12 bases between. CDR1 is ENHRY and CDR2 is SYGVKD in the germline V gene. This CDR3 has 14 residues. CDR3 in DNA: TGTGCCATCAGTGTTGGGGGTTCGGACTATGGCTACACCTTC. This encodes CAISVGGSDYGYTF.

The gene calls are TRBV29-1 and TRBJ2-5, with D possibly TRBD2 on 7 matching bases. V lost 6 bases, J lost 0 bases, and 14 bases lay in between. The CDR3 spans 14 residues. The V gene's germline CDR1 is SQVTM and CDR2 ANQGSEA. CDR3 nucleotide sequence: TGCAGCGTCTTCGGGGGGCGGTACCAAGAGACCCAGTACTTC. Its protein product is CSVFGGRYQETQYF.

This clone was observed a handful of times. The chain links TRBV5-1 to TRBJ1-2, with TRBD1 identical over 7 bases. V gave up 4 bases and J gave up 5 bases; unmatched junction bases: 5. The length of the CDR3 is 13 residues. CDR1 and CDR2 (germline): SGHRS, YFSETQ. The CDR3 sequence is CASSDVQGYGYTF. Here the CDR3 DNA reads TGCGCCAGCAGCGACGTACAGGGGTATGGCTACACCTTC.